This is a list of T cell receptor beta chains from one sample in a study of blood T cell repertoires in COVID-19. Sequenced by immunoSEQ multiplex PCR; TCRdb stores in-frame clones only, minus some. In the table there are over 150,000 clones, just under 90% of which are singletons. The sequencing input was peripheral blood. The source is a woman between 65 and 79 years old with COVID-19, enrolled during active disease. CDR3s include the opening cysteine and the closing phenylalanine or tryptophan. The order of the fields is clone size, D gene, V gene, J gene, CDR3 DNA, CDR3 protein. A D gene is named only where the DNA matches it firmly. Part of the rows lack a size; the others show once, few, many or a class for expanded clones.

size: -
D: TRBD1
V: TRBV18
J: TRBJ1-4
DNA: TGTGCCAGCTCACTGACAGGGGGCGTCGATGAAAAACTGTTTTTT
CDR3: CASSLTGGVDEKLFF

size: -
D: -
V: TRBV19
J: TRBJ2-3
DNA: TGTGCCAGTAGCAATAGCACAGATACGCAGTATTTT
CDR3: CASSNSTDTQYF

size: -
D: -
V: TRBV6-2/TRBV6-3
J: TRBJ2-1
DNA: TGTGCCAGCAGTAGGGCCGGGACTCGATCCTACAATGAGCAGTTCTTC
CDR3: CASSRAGTRSYNEQFF

size: -
D: -
V: TRBV6-2/TRBV6-3
J: TRBJ2-5
DNA: TGTGCCAGCAGCCGTCGGAGGTACCAAGAGACCCAGTACTTC
CDR3: CASSRRRYQETQYF

size: once
D: -
V: TRBV3-1/TRBV3-2
J: TRBJ1-5
DNA: TGTGCCAGCAGCACTTTGAATCAGCCCCAGCATTTT
CDR3: CASSTLNQPQHF

size: -
D: -
V: TRBV12-3/TRBV12-4
J: TRBJ2-5
DNA: TGTGCCAGCAGCGGACGGCCCGGGGGGACCCAGTACTTC
CDR3: CASSGRPGGTQYF

size: few
D: -
V: TRBV12-5
J: TRBJ1-1
DNA: TGTGCTAGTGGTTCCGGACAGATGAACACTGAAGCTTTCTTT
CDR3: CASGSGQMNTEAFF

size: -
D: -
V: TRBV20-1
J: TRBJ1-4
DNA: TGCAGTGCTAGTTGGTACACTCCTGGCGGCGAAAAACTGTTTTTT
CDR3: CSASWYTPGGEKLFF

size: few
D: -
V: TRBV2
J: TRBJ1-1
DNA: TGTGCCAGCAGTGAAGCGCGGGGGAGGGGCACTGAAGCTTTCTTT
CDR3: CASSEARGRGTEAFF

size: -
D: TRBD1
V: TRBV11-3
J: TRBJ2-7
DNA: TGTGCCAGCAGCTTAGGGCCGGGACAGGGGGCCGAGCAGTACTTC
CDR3: CASSLGPGQGAEQYF

size: -
D: -
V: TRBV5-8
J: TRBJ1-1
DNA: TGTGCCAGCAGCTTGGTAAGGGGCACTGAAGCTTTCTTT
CDR3: CASSLVRGTEAFF

size: few
D: -
V: TRBV7-9
J: TRBJ1-5
DNA: TGTGCCAGCAGCTTTTCCCCGGGGAACCAGCCCCAGCATTTT
CDR3: CASSFSPGNQPQHF

size: -
D: TRBD1
V: TRBV7-2
J: TRBJ1-4
DNA: TGTGCCAGCAGCCCGCCCGAGGGGGCGGCTAATGAAAAACTGTTTTTT
CDR3: CASSPPEGAANEKLFF

size: -
D: TRBD1
V: TRBV2
J: TRBJ1-5
DNA: TGTGCCAGCAGCGGGACAGGGAGGAACAGCAATCAGCCCCAGCATTTT
CDR3: CASSGTGRNSNQPQHF

size: -
D: TRBD1
V: TRBV6-2/TRBV6-3
J: TRBJ1-1
DNA: TGTGCCAGCAGTTACTCCCTGACAGCCAGGGGGGTTTGGAACACTGAAGCTTTCTTT
CDR3: CASSYSLTARGVWNTEAFF

size: -
D: -
V: TRBV5-1
J: TRBJ1-4
DNA: TGCGCCAGCAGCTTGGAGGGGTACGCTAATGAAAAACTGTTTTTT
CDR3: CASSLEGYANEKLFF

size: -
D: TRBD2
V: TRBV5-1
J: TRBJ2-1
DNA: TGCGCCAGCAGCTTGGGAGGGAGGGGCAATGAGCAGTTCTTC
CDR3: CASSLGGRGNEQFF

size: once
D: TRBD1
V: TRBV19
J: TRBJ1-1
DNA: TGTGCCAGTATGAGGGGGCAAGGGAACACTGAAGCTTTCTTT
CDR3: CASMRGQGNTEAFF

size: -
D: -
V: TRBV12-1
J: TRBJ2-1
DNA: TGTGCCAGCAGCCCCTCTAGCGGGGGGAGCGGCATTGAGCAGTTCTTC
CDR3: CASSPSSGGSGIEQFF

size: -
D: TRBD2
V: TRBV3-1/TRBV3-2
J: TRBJ2-1
DNA: TGTGCCAGCAGCCAAGATATCGGGGGGGCTCGTGAGCAGTTCTTC
CDR3: CASSQDIGGAREQFF

size: -
D: -
V: TRBV3-1/TRBV3-2
J: TRBJ2-2
DNA: TGTGCCAGCAGCGGCACAGGGTTCACCGGGGAGCTGTTTTTT
CDR3: CASSGTGFTGELFF

size: few
D: TRBD1
V: TRBV4-1
J: TRBJ1-3
DNA: TGCGCCAGCAGCCAAGGGGCGACAGGGCTTGGAAACACCATATATTTT
CDR3: CASSQGATGLGNTIYF

size: -
D: -
V: TRBV30
J: TRBJ1-1
DNA: TGTGCCTGGAATTATGTGGGGGCATTCACTGAAGCTTTCTTT
CDR3: CAWNYVGAFTEAFF

size: -
D: -
V: TRBV19
J: TRBJ2-5
DNA: TGTGCCAGTAGTATGAATGGACGGGGGGGACAGCAAGAGACCCAGTACTTC
CDR3: CASSMNGRGGQQETQYF

size: -
D: -
V: TRBV4-2
J: TRBJ1-4
DNA: TGTGCCAGCAGCCAAGAGTCTGGGAGGGCTAATGAAAAACTGTTTTTT
CDR3: CASSQESGRANEKLFF

size: -
D: TRBD2
V: TRBV5-4
J: TRBJ2-7
DNA: TGTGCCAGCAGTCCTGGGACTAGCGGGGTGACGACCTACGAGCAGTACTTC
CDR3: CASSPGTSGVTTYEQYF

size: -
D: -
V: TRBV28
J: TRBJ1-1
DNA: TGTGCCAGCAGGTATAGACAGGTTACTGAAGCTTTCTTT
CDR3: CASRYRQVTEAFF

size: -
D: -
V: TRBV11-2
J: TRBJ1-4
DNA: TGTGCCAGCAGCCTCGGGGGGGAGCTCCTCAATGAAAAACTGTTTTTT
CDR3: CASSLGGELLNEKLFF

size: once
D: TRBD2
V: TRBV19
J: TRBJ2-7
DNA: TGTGCCAGTAGCTCGGGACTAGCGCCCCACGAGCAGTACTTC
CDR3: CASSSGLAPHEQYF

size: -
D: -
V: TRBV30
J: TRBJ1-6
DNA: TGTGCCTGGACACAGGGTAATAATTCACCCCTCCACTTT
CDR3: CAWTQGNNSPLHF

size: -
D: -
V: TRBV11-3
J: TRBJ1-2
DNA: TGTGCCAGCAGCTTAGGCCAGGGGAAAGGCTACACCTTC
CDR3: CASSLGQGKGYTF

size: -
D: TRBD1
V: TRBV18
J: TRBJ1-4
DNA: TGTGCCAGCTCACCACAGACAGGGGAGGGTGAAAAACTGTTTTTT
CDR3: CASSPQTGEGEKLFF

size: -
D: -
V: TRBV2
J: TRBJ2-5
DNA: TGTGCCAGCAGTGTGGCGGGACAGTACCAAGAGACCCAGTACTTC
CDR3: CASSVAGQYQETQYF

size: -
D: -
V: TRBV15
J: TRBJ2-3
DNA: TGTGCCACCAGCAGAGATTGGGCTTACGAAAGCACAGATACGCAGTATTTT
CDR3: CATSRDWAYESTDTQYF

size: once
D: -
V: TRBV7-2
J: TRBJ1-2
DNA: TGTGCCAGCAGCTTAGCGCTCGGGGGGCGGCATGGCTACACCTTC
CDR3: CASSLALGGRHGYTF

size: -
D: -
V: TRBV5-4
J: TRBJ2-1
DNA: TGTGCCAGCAGCACTCGACAGTACAATGAGCAGTTCTTC
CDR3: CASSTRQYNEQFF

size: few
D: -
V: TRBV6-5
J: TRBJ1-1
DNA: TGTGCCAGCCAAAAGACAGTTACCAACACTGAAGCTTTCTTT
CDR3: CASQKTVTNTEAFF

size: -
D: -
V: TRBV5-4
J: TRBJ1-1
DNA: TGTGCCAGCAGTTCGGACGCAGCGGGCACTGAAGCTTTCTTT
CDR3: CASSSDAAGTEAFF

size: -
D: TRBD1
V: TRBV5-6
J: TRBJ2-7
DNA: TGTGCCAGCAGCTCGGCAGACAGGGTTGGCTCCTACGAGCAGTACTTC
CDR3: CASSSADRVGSYEQYF

size: -
D: TRBD1
V: TRBV28
J: TRBJ1-5
DNA: TGTGCCTCCTCTCGGGGGGACAGGAATCAGCCCCAGCATTTT
CDR3: CASSRGDRNQPQHF

size: -
D: TRBD1
V: TRBV5-1
J: TRBJ2-7
DNA: TGCGCCAGCAGCTGGGGACAGGGAACAATCATCTACGAGCAGTACTTC
CDR3: CASSWGQGTIIYEQYF

size: -
D: -
V: TRBV4-2
J: TRBJ1-4
DNA: TGTGCCAGCAGCCAAGATCCCGGCAGGGGTAATGAAAAACTGTTTTTT
CDR3: CASSQDPGRGNEKLFF

size: -
D: -
V: TRBV7-2
J: TRBJ1-1
DNA: TGTGCCAGCAGCTTACGGGGAGGGACGGACACTGAAGCTTTCTTT
CDR3: CASSLRGGTDTEAFF

size: -
D: -
V: TRBV7-3
J: TRBJ2-1
DNA: TGTGCCAGCAGCTTATCCGGGAACTACAATGAGCAGTTCTTC
CDR3: CASSLSGNYNEQFF

size: -
D: -
V: TRBV2
J: TRBJ1-5
DNA: TGTGCCAGCTGCGGCCTACAGGGTCCCGGGCAGCCCCAGCATTTT
CDR3: CASCGLQGPGQPQHF